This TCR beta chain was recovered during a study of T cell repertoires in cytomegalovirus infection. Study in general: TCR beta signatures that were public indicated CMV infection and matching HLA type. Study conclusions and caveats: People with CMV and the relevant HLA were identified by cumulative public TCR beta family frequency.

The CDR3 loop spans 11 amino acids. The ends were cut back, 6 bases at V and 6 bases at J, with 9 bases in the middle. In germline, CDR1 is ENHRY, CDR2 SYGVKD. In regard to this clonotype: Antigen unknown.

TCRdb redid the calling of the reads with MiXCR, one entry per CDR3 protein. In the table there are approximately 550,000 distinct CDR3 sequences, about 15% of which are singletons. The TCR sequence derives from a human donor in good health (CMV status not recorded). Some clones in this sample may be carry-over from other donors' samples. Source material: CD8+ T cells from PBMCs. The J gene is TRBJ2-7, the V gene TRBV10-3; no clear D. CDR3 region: CAIREKREQYF. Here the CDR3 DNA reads TGTGCCATCAGGGAAAAGCGCGAGCAGTACTTC.